The source of this T cell receptor beta chain is a study of T cell responses to AZD1222 COVID-19 vaccine. Here immunoSEQ multiplex PCR was the method, and the copy in TCRdb shows in-frame clones only, minus some. The data show fewer than 200,000 clones, about 92% seen once. V was pared by 2 bases and J by 3 bases, with 13 bases between. This CDR3 has 15 residues. CDR1 is SGHVS and CDR2 is FNYEAQ in the germline V gene. The chain carries TRBV7-6 and TRBJ1-1; D uncertain. The receptor was derived from an adult in good health. The source material was peripheral blood, sampled on day 0 of MenACWY control vaccination. The CDR3 sequence is CASSLYNRRDTEAFF. CDR3 sequence (DNA): TGTGCCAGCAGCTTATACAACCGACGGGACACTGAAGCTTTCTTT.